Here is one T cell receptor (beta chain) with its context. Its antigen is not identified. Indicated treatment: approximately 18 received Ad26.COV2.S at low or high dose, single or two shots; 5 received placebo; per-sample allocation not given. Sampling occurred on day 63 after the first vaccine or placebo injection. The entry originates in a study of Ad26.COV2.S vaccination and SARS-CoV-2 variants. About the study: The study gave Ad26.COV2.S intramuscularly, once or twice 56 days apart.

Profiled with immunoSEQ multiplex PCR; TCRdb holds only in-frame clones, not every one. Here the sample spans roughly 420,000 clones, approximately 90% being singletons. Study-level points and caveats: Spike-specific CD8+ and CD4+ T cell responses reportedly showed substantial breadth after vaccination. Higher spike-specific TCR breadth was found in vaccine recipients than in placebo recipients. Placebo and vaccine recipients had non-spike TCR breadth that was similar.

The TCR was taken from a person aged 18-60 years who received the Ad26.COV2.S COVID-19 vaccine or a placebo. The sequences come from peripheral blood, collected in a trial of Ad26.COV2.S vaccine versus placebo.

This CDR3 reads CASSYDRVGETQYF. As DNA, the CDR3 is TGTGCCAGCAGTTACGACAGGGTAGGGGAGACCCAGTACTTC. V gene TRBV6-5 combines with J gene TRBJ2-5; 7 nucleotides line up with TRBD1. This CDR3 has 14 residues. Germline V gene sequence: CDR1 MNHEY, CDR2 SVGAGI. The J segment lost 5 bases and the V segment lost 2 bases, leaving 5 bases of the junction unmatched.